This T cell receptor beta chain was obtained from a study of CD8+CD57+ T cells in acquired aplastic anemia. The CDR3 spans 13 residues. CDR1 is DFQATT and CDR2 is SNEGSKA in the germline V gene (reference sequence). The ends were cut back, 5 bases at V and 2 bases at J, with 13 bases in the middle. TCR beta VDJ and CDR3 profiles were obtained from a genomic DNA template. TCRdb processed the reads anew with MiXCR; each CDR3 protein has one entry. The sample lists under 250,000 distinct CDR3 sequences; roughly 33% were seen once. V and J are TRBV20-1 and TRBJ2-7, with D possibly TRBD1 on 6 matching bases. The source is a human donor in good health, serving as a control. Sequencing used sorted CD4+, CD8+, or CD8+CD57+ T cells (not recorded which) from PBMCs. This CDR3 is CSAETGQPYEQYV. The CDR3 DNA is TGCAGTGCTGAGACAGGCCAACCCTACGAGCAGTACGTC.